This TCR beta chain emerged from a study of CD8 T cells in Susac syndrome. V was shortened by 0 bases and J by 5 bases, with 17 bases between the two germline ends. CDR1 and CDR2 from the germline V gene are SGHDT and YYEEEE. The CDR3 totals 16 residues. When the RNA was reverse transcribed, random hexamers were used with an input of roughly 0.5 to 1 ug. Coverage of TCR beta CDR3 amplification by immunoSEQ multiplex PCR extended to 54 Vbeta and 13 Jbeta. Via MiXCR, TCRdb re-called the immunoSEQ multiplex PCR reads, giving one row per CDR3 protein. The sample shows 210,000 or so distinct CDR3 sequences, 94% of them seen only once.

This TCR was recovered from a human donor with Susac syndrome. The chain is built from TRBV5-6 and TRBJ1-1; no definite D call. Material: CD4+ T cells from PBMCs. The CDR3 here is CASSLEGQARGTEAFF. The DNA of the CDR3 is TGTGCCAGCAGCTTGGAAGGTCAGGCCCGAGGGACTGAAGCTTTCTTT.